These 18 T cell receptor beta chains share one sample of origin, sequenced in a study of blood T cell repertoires in COVID-19. Sequencing was performed with immunoSEQ multiplex PCR; in TCRdb, only in-frame clones are kept and a portion is missing. Counted here are under 300,000 clones, roughly 80% occurring once; the ten biggest clones make up 5% to 7%. Material for sequencing was peripheral blood. The receptors here all came from a woman aged 55-70 years with active or convalescent COVID-19.

This clone appeared a single time. The rearrangement links TRBV6-1 to TRBJ1-5; no reliable D call. CDR1 is MNHNS, CDR2 SASEGT, per germline. The CDR3 extends over 13 amino acids. V was clipped by 3 bases and J by 5 bases, with 8 bases between them. The DNA for the CDR3 is TGTGCCAGCAGTGAGCCAGATCATCAGCCCCAGCATTTT. Translated, it gives CASSEPDHQPQHF.

This chain connects TRBV19 to TRBJ1-3, with TRBD1 matching over 9 bases. CDR1 LNHDA and CDR2 SQIVND come from the germline V gene (reference sequence). The CDR3 is 18 residues long. The J segment lost 0 bases and the V segment lost 7 bases, leaving 13 bases of the junction unmatched. The CDR3 DNA follows: TGTGCCAGTATTCCGGGACAGGGCTCCATCATCTCTGGAAACACCATATATTTT. This translates into CASIPGQGSIISGNTIYF.

The chain uses TRBV29-1 and TRBJ1-1, with 11 bases fitting TRBD1. V gave up 7 bases and J gave up 4 bases; unmatched junction bases: 8. The CDR3 has 14 amino acids. Germline assignment: CDR1 SQVTM and CDR2 ANQGSEA. CDR3 residues: CSGQRDRGFTEAFF. The CDR3 DNA is TGCAGCGGTCAACGGGACAGGGGGTTCACTGAAGCTTTCTTT.

V and J are TRBV6-5 and TRBJ1-4, with D unclear. CDR1 is MNHEY, CDR2 SVGAGI, per germline. V shed 7 bases and J shed 8 bases, with 17 bases lying between them. This CDR3 has 14 amino acids. CDR3 DNA: TGTGCCAGCAAGGCCCGGGTCCAAAGCGAAAAACTGTTTTTT. It is translated as CASKARVQSEKLFF.

This clone appeared once. The chain joins TRBV28 to TRBJ2-7; tentatively, D is TRBD2 (6 bases). The CDR3 consists of 13 residues. Germline V CDR1 and CDR2: MDHEN, SYDVKM. V was cut by 3 bases and J by 1 base, with 7 bases left in between. CDR3 amino acids: CASSFGTSYEQYV. CDR3 DNA: TGTGCCAGCAGTTTTGGGACTTCCTACGAGCAGTACGTC.

The V call is TRBV7-8, the J call TRBJ2-2; 9 bases agree with TRBD1. The ends lost 3 bases at V and 4 bases at J; junction bases unmatched: 6. CDR1 is SGHVS and CDR2 is FQNEAQ in the germline V gene. This CDR3 has 16 amino acids. The CDR3 DNA reads as TGTGCCAGCAGCTTCACAGGGGGCGCGGGCACCGGGGAGCTGTTTTTT. The encoded protein is CASSFTGGAGTGELFF.

The chain employs TRBV29-1 and TRBJ2-1; 7 bases are shared with TRBD2. The germline V gene has CDR1 SQVTM and CDR2 ANQGSEA. CDR3 length: 15 residues. Losses at the gene ends were 3 bases for V and 0 bases for J; bases not matched to a gene: 5. CDR3 DNA: TGCAGCGTTGAGTCGGCGGGGGACTCCTACAATGAGCAGTTCTTC. Translating gives CSVESAGDSYNEQFF.

The rearrangement joins TRBV5-1 to TRBJ2-1; D remains ambiguous. V lost 0 bases, J lost 6 bases, and 10 bases lay in between. The CDR3 is made up of 14 amino acids. The V gene's germline CDR1 is SGHRS and CDR2 YFSETQ. The CDR3 DNA is TGCGCCAGCAGCTTGGCCGCGGCGTCCAATGAGCAGTTCTTC. Translated, it gives CASSLAAASNEQFF. Together with reference TRBV5-1 and TRBJ2-1, the CDR3 gives the full variable domain: KAGVTQTPRYLIKTRGQQVTLSCSPISGHRSVSWYQQTPGQGLQFLFEYFSETQRNKGNFPGRFSGRQFSNSRSEMNVSTLELGDSALYLCASSLAAASNEQFFGPGTRLTVL.

About this clone: Different DNA sequences within this sample yield the same CDR3. The genes are TRBV9 and TRBJ2-3; D gene uncertain. CDR1 is SGDLS, CDR2 YYNGEE, per germline. V was cut by 0 bases and J by 2 bases, with 10 bases left in between. CDR3 length: 15 amino acids. The CDR3 region has the DNA TGTGCCAGCAGCGTAGCTCTGAGGTCCACAGATACGCAGTATTTT. Translating gives CASSVALRSTDTQYF.

The chain recombines TRBV7-9 with TRBJ1-5, with D unresolved. The CDR3 totals 15 residues. Trimming removed 5 bases from V and 2 bases from J, with 13 bases in between. Per the germline V gene, CDR1 is SEHNR and CDR2 is FQNEAQ (reference sequence). CDR3 nucleotide sequence: TGTGCCAGCAGCCTAGGTGGCGGGGGCAATCAGCCCCAGCATTTT. This sequence encodes CASSLGGGGNQPQHF.

Comments on this clone: Within the sample, other DNA sequences also encode this same CDR3. This chain links TRBV7-2 with TRBJ2-3; perhaps TRBD1 as D (5 bases). Germline lookup yields CDR1 SGHTA and CDR2 FQGNSA. CDR3 length equals 14 residues. The V gene lost 2 bases and the J gene lost 1 base, with 7 bases spanning the gap. CDR3 sequence: CASSLQGRTDTQYF. As DNA, the CDR3 is TGTGCCAGCAGCTTACAGGGTCGCACAGATACGCAGTATTTT. Using reference TRBV7-2 and TRBJ2-3 for the parts outside the CDR3, the full variable domain is GAGVSQSPSNKVTEKGKDVELRCDPISGHTALYWYRQSLGQGLEFLIYFQGNSAPDKSGLPSDRFSAERTGGSVSTLTIQRTQQEDSAVYLCASSLQGRTDTQYFGPGTRLTVL.

The chain is built from TRBV29-1 and TRBJ2-3; 14 bases match TRBD2. Per germline, CDR1 SQVTM and CDR2 ANQGSEA. The CDR3 has 15 residues. The J segment lost 1 base and the V segment lost 8 bases, leaving 5 bases of the junction unmatched. CDR3 nucleotides: TGCAGCCTCAAGGGACTAGCGGGAGGCACAGATACGCAGTATTTT. This codes for CSLKGLAGGTDTQYF.

The chain has TRBV28 and TRBJ1-5; D is ambiguous. This CDR3 has 14 amino acids. V was cut by 2 bases and J by 3 bases, with 8 bases left in between. Per germline, CDR1 MDHEN and CDR2 SYDVKM. The CDR3 DNA sequence: TGTGCCAGCAGTTTAAACACAGTCAATCAGCCCCAGCATTTT. It is translated as CASSLNTVNQPQHF.

The genes are TRBV10-3 and TRBJ2-2; unclear D gene. The CDR3 consists of 13 residues. V was cut by 11 bases and J by 3 bases, with 13 bases left in between. The germline V gene has CDR1 ENHRY and CDR2 SYGVKD. CDR3 DNA sequence: TGTGCCTTCGCCGAGATTGACACCGGGGAGCTGTTTTTT. It yields the protein CAFAEIDTGELFF.

This clone came up many times. The genes are TRBV5-4 and TRBJ1-1; tentative D call: TRBD1 (6 bases). Germline lookup yields CDR1 SGHNT and CDR2 YYREEE (reference sequence). V lost 4 bases and J 1 base, leaving 11 bases between the germline ends. The CDR3 is made up of 14 amino acids. The CDR3 nucleotides are TGTGCCAGCAGCCCGAGGGGGGGGAACACTGAAGCTTTCTTT. Translating it yields CASSPRGGNTEAFF.

The genes are TRBV7-3 and TRBJ2-1, with 12 bases aligning to TRBD2. The CDR3 runs 15 residues. J was trimmed by 7 bases and V by 4 bases; bases with no gene match: 5. CDR1 SGHTA and CDR2 FQGTGA come from the germline V gene. The CDR3 spells CASSSLAGGLNEQFF. The DNA of the CDR3 is TGTGCCAGCAGCTCCCTAGCGGGAGGGCTGAATGAGCAGTTCTTC. The variable domain in full, with the rest retrieved from reference TRBV7-3 and TRBJ2-1, is GAGVSQTPSNKVTEKGKYVELRCDPISGHTALYWYRQSLGQGPEFLIYFQGTGAADDSGLPNDRFFAVRPEGSVSTLKIQRTERGDSAVYLCASSSLAGGLNEQFFGPGTRLTVL.

The chain uses TRBV11-3 and TRBJ2-1; D is unclear. V lost 5 bases and J lost 10, with 18 bases in between. The CDR3 spans 14 residues. CDR1 is SGHNT and CDR2 is YENEEA in the germline V gene. In DNA, the CDR3 is TGTGCCAGCAGCGACGCCCTTGGTCGGGTAGAGCAGTTCTTC. Its protein is CASSDALGRVEQFF.

The chain employs TRBV11-2 and TRBJ2-5; no clear D. The CDR3 is made up of 11 amino acids. Per germline, CDR1 SGHAT and CDR2 FQNNGV. V was pared by 3 bases and J by 5 bases, with 4 bases between. CDR3 sequence: CASSFGETQYF. CDR3 bases: TGTGCCAGCAGCTTCGGGGAGACCCAGTACTTC.